A selection of T cell receptor beta chains follows, all from one sample in a study of shared clonotypes between healthy human individuals. Here immunoSEQ multiplex PCR was the method, and the copy in TCRdb shows in-frame clones only, minus some. The data show tens of thousands of clones, about 65% seen once. Sample: memory CD8+ T cells sorted from blood. These receptors were collected from a man between 25 and 39 years old in good health. Each CDR3 is given with its conserved first and last residue. A D gene is named only where the DNA matches it firmly. Size is omitted from some rows. Given values are once, few, many or a class for expanded clones.

V	D	size	length	J	CDR3	DNA
TRBV25-1	TRBD2	few	17	TRBJ2-3	CASSDPTSGSDTDTQYF	TGTGCCAGCAGTGACCCGACTAGCGGGAGCGACACAGATACGCAGTATTTT
TRBV5-5	.	.	19	TRBJ1-5	CASSLVLVGRAYSNQPQHF	TGTGCCAGCAGCTTGGTCTTGGTGGGCAGGGCTTATAGCAATCAGCCCCAGCATTTT
TRBV2	TRBD2	.	15	TRBJ2-5	CASRDPGLEGGDQYF	TGTGCCAGCAGGGACCCGGGACTAGAGGGCGGGGACCAGTACTTC
TRBV6-5	.	many	12	TRBJ2-7	CASRTTGYEQYF	TGTGCCAGCAGGACAACTGGTTACGAGCAGTACTTC
TRBV1	.	.	17	TRBJ2-6	CTSSHSRAQSRANVLTF	TGCACCAGCAGCCATTCGCGTGCACAAAGTCGGGCCAACGTCCTGACTTTC
TRBV6-6	.	.	13	TRBJ1-1	CASRRGGGTEAFF	TGTGCCAGCAGGAGGGGAGGGGGCACTGAAGCTTTCTTT
TRBV7-8	.	.	18	TRBJ1-3	CASSLAWGRASSGNTIYF	TGTGCCAGCAGCTTAGCTTGGGGCAGGGCAAGCTCTGGAAACACCATATATTTT
TRBV4-3	.	.	15	TRBJ2-7	CASSQDRRGSYEQYF	TGCGCCAGCAGCCAAGATCGCAGGGGTTCCTACGAGCAGTACTTC
TRBV19	.	.	15	TRBJ1-5	CASSMVLSFVQPQHF	TGTGCCAGTAGTATGGTCTTAAGTTTTGTTCAGCCCCAGCATTTT
TRBV29-1	TRBD1	many	12	TRBJ1-1	CSVTGGETEAFF	TGCAGCGTCACAGGGGGGGAGACTGAAGCTTTCTTT
TRBV5-6	.	.	14	TRBJ1-2	CASSLLVVDYGYTF	TGTGCCAGCAGCCTGCTTGTAGTCGACTATGGCTACACCTTC
TRBV13	.	.	14	TRBJ2-5	CASSPNPGEETQYF	TGTGCCAGCAGCCCAAACCCGGGAGAAGAGACCCAGTACTTC
TRBV4-1	.	.	15	TRBJ2-7	CASSENPGASYEQYF	TGCGCCAGCAGCGAGAATCCGGGAGCGTCCTACGAGCAGTACTTC